A selection of T cell receptor beta chains follows, all from one sample in a study of T cell responses to AZD1222 COVID-19 vaccine. Repertoires were generated with immunoSEQ multiplex PCR, while TCRdb's copy carries only in-frame clones and drops some. Of under 85,000 clones listed, around nine tenths are singletons. The sample here was peripheral blood, taken on day 0 of AZD1222 vaccination. The receptor set was obtained from an adult in good health. Both conserved end residues are part of each CDR3. A D gene is named only where the DNA matches it firmly. For some rows the clone size is stated as once, few or many, or as a class when expanded; others skip it.

j_call v_call clone_size d_call cdr3_aa cdr3_nt
TRBJ2-1 TRBV5-6 once . CASRLERRDEQFF TGTGCCAGCAGACTTGAGAGGCGGGATGAGCAGTTCTTC
TRBJ1-5 TRBV19 once . CASSIALRPQHF TGTGCCAGTAGTATTGCCTTACGGCCCCAGCATTTT
TRBJ1-2 TRBV12-5 . . CASGLDRVQGF TGTGCTAGTGGTTTGGACAGGGTACAGGGCTTC
TRBJ2-2 TRBV5-8 . . CASSRATGFTGELFF TGTGCCAGCAGCCGGGCAACAGGGTTCACCGGGGAGCTGTTTTTT
TRBJ2-4 TRBV5-8 . . CASSLGGGNIQYF TGTGCCAGCAGCTTGGGAGGAGGGAACATTCAGTACTTC
TRBJ2-1 TRBV15 . . CATSRDVSDEQFF TGTGCCACCAGCAGAGATGTATCCGATGAGCAGTTCTTC
TRBJ2-1 TRBV30 . TRBD2 CAWSDSGRSPNEQFF TGTGCCTGGAGTGACAGCGGGAGGTCACCGAATGAGCAGTTCTTC
TRBJ1-6 TRBV19 . . CASSMRQQSAYNSPLHF TGTGCCAGTAGTATGAGACAGCAGAGTGCCTATAATTCACCCCTCCACTTT
TRBJ2-3 TRBV6-1 . . CASSETPAVADTQYF TGTGCCAGCAGTGAAACCCCCGCAGTCGCAGATACGCAGTATTTT
TRBJ2-7 TRBV28 . . CASTPDSYGSEQYF TGTGCCAGCACCCCGGACTCATACGGTAGCGAGCAGTACTTC
TRBJ1-1 TRBV7-2 . . CASSLGMVGRGMNTEAFF TGTGCCAGCAGCTTAGGTATGGTCGGTAGGGGTATGAACACTGAAGCTTTCTTT
TRBJ2-7 TRBV21-1 . . CASSNTSGSSSSYEQYF TGTGCCAGCAGCAATACTAGCGGGAGCTCCAGCTCCTACGAGCAGTACTTC
TRBJ2-3 TRBV7-9 few TRBD2 CASSPRLAGSDTQYF TGTGCCAGCAGCCCTCGACTAGCGGGTTCAGATACGCAGTATTTT
TRBJ1-6 TRBV28 . . CASRDSNSPLHF TGTGCCAGCAGGGACAGTAATTCACCCCTCCACTTT
TRBJ2-3 TRBV7-9 . TRBD1 CASSFRQGGSDTQYF TGTGCCAGCAGCTTTAGACAGGGTGGTTCTGATACGCAGTATTTT
TRBJ1-6 TRBV10-1 . . CASSGNSLDSPLHF TGCGCCAGCAGTGGGAACAGCCTTGATTCACCCCTCCACTTT
TRBJ2-7 TRBV28 . . CASSPAGPEQYF TGTGCCAGCAGTCCCGCCGGGCCCGAGCAGTACTTC
TRBJ1-3 TRBV2 . . CASSDVQRPGNTIYF TGTGCCAGCAGTGATGTTCAGAGACCTGGAAACACCATATATTTT
TRBJ2-3 TRBV5-4 . . CASSSGLSTDTQYF TGTGCCAGCAGCTCGGGACTGAGCACAGATACGCAGTATTTT
TRBJ2-7 TRBV29-1 . TRBD1 CSAGQGANEQYF TGCAGCGCTGGACAGGGGGCCAACGAGCAGTACTTC
TRBJ1-5 TRBV21-1 . . CAGSKRADKPQHF TGTGCCGGCAGCAAACGGGCCGACAAACCCCAGCATTTT
TRBJ1-6 TRBV6-6 once . CASSLGSSPLHF TGTGCCAGCAGTTTAGGGTCCTCACCCCTCCACTTT
TRBJ2-5 TRBV5-1 . TRBD1 CASSYLGQAGETQYF TGCGCCAGCAGCTACCTGGGACAGGCGGGCGAGACCCAGTACTTC
TRBJ1-1 TRBV24-1 . TRBD1 CATSSPGQSEAFF TGTGCCACCTCGTCCCCGGGACAGAGCGAAGCTTTCTTT
TRBJ1-1 TRBV19 . TRBD1 CASSSRQGRAEAFF TGTGCCAGTAGTTCCCGACAGGGCCGGGCTGAAGCTTTCTTT
TRBJ1-4 TRBV29-1 medium-sized . CSVGYRGTNEKLFF TGCAGCGTTGGGTATAGGGGCACTAATGAAAAACTGTTTTTT
TRBJ2-7 TRBV2 . TRBD1 CATNRDREREQYF TGTGCCACCAACCGGGACAGGGAACGGGAGCAGTACTTC
TRBJ2-3 TRBV12-5 once . CASGIGGDTQYF TGTGCTAGTGGAATAGGCGGCGATACGCAGTATTTT
TRBJ2-2 TRBV7-9 . . CASSPGTVNTGELFF TGTGCCAGCAGCCCAGGGACGGTGAACACCGGGGAGCTGTTTTTT
TRBJ2-2 TRBV5-1 . TRBD2 CASSRGLAGPRGTGELFF TGCGCCAGCAGCCGGGGACTAGCGGGACCGAGAGGAACCGGGGAGCTGTTTTTT
TRBJ2-3 TRBV5-1 . TRBD1 CASSWENRGNTDTQYF TGCGCCAGCAGCTGGGAAAACAGGGGAAACACAGATACGCAGTATTTT
TRBJ2-5 TRBV5-4 once . CASSLSGSTETQYF TGTGCCAGCAGCTTGTCAGGTAGCACGGAGACCCAGTACTTC
TRBJ1-2 TRBV3-1/TRBV3-2 . TRBD1 CASSQARGGYGYTF TGTGCCAGCAGCCAAGCGCGAGGGGGCTACGGCTACACCTTC
TRBJ1-5 TRBV18 . . CASSPGTGRSNQPQHF TGTGCCAGCTCACCAGGTACAGGCCGTAGCAATCAGCCCCAGCATTTT
TRBJ2-2 TRBV15 once . CATSRGPRELFF TGTGCCACCAGCAGAGGGCCCCGGGAGCTGTTTTTT
TRBJ2-2 TRBV11-1 once . CASSSQATGELFF TGTGCCAGCAGCTCACAGGCCACCGGGGAGCTGTTTTTT
TRBJ2-2 TRBV29-1 . . CSVGREAGELFF TGCAGCGTTGGCAGGGAGGCCGGGGAGCTGTTTTTT
TRBJ2-7 TRBV4-1 . . CASSQDRQATYEQYF TGCGCCAGCAGCCAAGATAGGCAGGCCACCTACGAGCAGTACTTC
TRBJ1-2 TRBV3-1/TRBV3-2 few . CASSRGYGYTF TGTGCCAGCAGCCGAGGGTATGGCTACACCTTC
TRBJ2-5 TRBV5-4 . . CASSLALQETQYF TGTGCCAGCAGCTTAGCCCTCCAAGAGACCCAGTACTTC
TRBJ1-2 TRBV6-5 . . CASSYAGEFYGYTF TGTGCCAGCAGTTACGCAGGGGAGTTCTATGGCTACACCTTC
TRBJ2-2 TRBV2 . TRBD2 CASSDTSGGTTGELFF TGTGCCAGCAGTGATACTAGCGGGGGAACAACCGGGGAGCTGTTTTTT
TRBJ2-3 TRBV18 . . CASSPPSVSTDTQYF TGTGCCAGCTCACCACCGTCCGTTAGCACAGATACGCAGTATTTT
TRBJ1-2 TRBV5-1 . . CASSPPRADSDYTF TGCGCCAGCAGCCCGCCCCGAGCCGACAGCGACTACACCTTC
TRBJ2-3 TRBV7-2 . . CASTATGAGEGTQYF TGTGCCAGCACCGCGACAGGGGCGGGGGAGGGTACGCAGTATTTT
TRBJ2-5 TRBV7-2 . TRBD2 CASSLVASGGDLQETQYF TGTGCCAGCAGCTTAGTCGCTAGCGGGGGGGACCTCCAAGAGACCCAGTACTTC
TRBJ1-5 TRBV4-1 few TRBD1 CASSDRVYSNQPQHF TGCGCCAGCAGCGACAGGGTTTATAGCAATCAGCCCCAGCATTTT
TRBJ1-2 TRBV5-8 . . CASSLGLAGYTF TGTGCCAGCAGCTTGGGTCTCGCCGGCTACACCTTC
TRBJ2-5 TRBV29-1 . . CSVDRISEAQYF TGCAGCGTTGATAGGATCTCTGAGGCCCAGTACTTC
TRBJ1-2 TRBV5-4 . . CASSLDANYGYTF TGTGCCAGCAGCTTGGATGCTAACTATGGCTACACCTTC
TRBJ1-2 TRBV27 few TRBD1 CASRSGQGYYGYTF TGTGCCAGCAGGTCGGGACAGGGCTACTATGGCTACACCTTC
TRBJ1-2 TRBV7-8 . . CASSKRGGTNYGYTF TGTGCCAGCAGCAAGCGAGGGGGGACTAACTATGGCTACACCTTC
TRBJ1-2 TRBV27 . . CASSPAGGGYGYTF TGTGCCAGCAGCCCCGCTGGGGGCGGATATGGCTACACCTTC
TRBJ2-3 TRBV11-2 . . CASSLRLGQGSTDTQYF TGTGCCAGCAGCTTAAGGCTCGGTCAGGGGAGCACAGATACGCAGTATTTT
TRBJ2-2 TRBV6-1 . TRBD2 CASSDVWGGTGELFF TGTGCCAGCAGTGATGTTTGGGGGGGCACCGGGGAGCTGTTTTTT
TRBJ2-7 TRBV11-2 . TRBD2 CASGFPGGGGSYEQYF TGTGCCAGCGGCTTCCCCGGAGGCGGGGGAAGCTACGAGCAGTACTTC
TRBJ2-2 TRBV6-5 . TRBD1 CASRPGQVYTGELFF TGTGCCAGCAGACCGGGACAGGTCTACACCGGGGAGCTGTTTTTT
TRBJ1-4 TRBV5-4 . . CASSLTGRVNEKLFF TGTGCCAGCAGCCTTACGGGCAGGGTGAATGAAAAACTGTTTTTT
TRBJ1-5 TRBV3-1/TRBV3-2 . TRBD1 CASSHTGGRDQPQHF TGTGCCAGCAGCCATACAGGGGGCAGGGATCAGCCCCAGCATTTT